This TCR beta chain was sequenced during a study of blood T cells in healthy people across ages (dated by TCRdb to between 2015 and 2016). For the study in its entirety: In model experiments, roughly one uniquely barcoded TCR beta cDNA molecule per two T cells was captured by template switching. Age-related changes in TCR beta repertoire diversity were measured in the study by deep sequencing normalized with unique cDNA molecular identifiers. Four age groups were formed from the donors: young (average approximately 15 years), middle-aged (approximately 42), aged (approximately 60) and long-lived (around 80). Using the same blood draw, the study looked at two additional independent replicas of 1 million unique cDNA reads for two donors, one aged 18 to 30 and the other aged 80 or older. To avoid experimental bias, donors of different ages were distributed randomly across sequencing lanes. General findings and caveats noted by the study authors: The CMV infection status of donors was not known, potentially confounding age-related changes in expanded clonotypes. Since profiling was done on bulk unsorted PBMCs, naive and antigen-experienced compartments could not be conclusively compared. Observed TCR beta diversity per million T cells fell roughly linearly with age, and a significant reduction was already apparent by age roughly 40. Observed TCR beta diversity correlated strongly with the percentage of naive T cells measured by flow cytometry. Compared with the aged group, more naive CD4+ T cells, fewer expanded clones and increased TCR diversity were shown by the long-lived group, suggesting age selection. Estimates of total diversity from one million sequenced T cells were regarded as lower bounds and underestimates.

CDR3 length: 14 amino acids, cysteine to phenylalanine. Only the CDR3 DNA stays, 42 bases, in frame from base 1. CDR1 and CDR2 (LNHNV, YYDKDF) derive from the germline V gene (reference sequence). Trimming removed 5 bases from V and 4 bases from J; the gene matches leave 6 bases unexplained. The library was generated by 5' RACE. The sequencer listed for this sample is Illumina HiSeq 2500. A second PCR of roughly 6 to 11 cycles was run with a J-beta primer mix and a sample-barcoded 5' primer. A template-switch 5' adaptor carrying 12 random nucleotides introduced a unique molecular identifier onto each TCR beta cDNA molecule. Each sample yielded at least 3 million CDR3-containing paired-end reads. The Mint cDNA synthesis kit, primed by a TRBC-specific oligonucleotide, was used to synthesize first-strand cDNA from all RNA. All cDNA was treated with uracil-DNA glycosylase and then went through a first 18-cycle PCR with the universal primers M1SS and BC2_uni_R. In the authors' own workflow: For normalization, 1 million high-quality reads were randomly selected from each sample, with every read carrying a distinct molecular identifier. Reads sharing molecular identifiers were discarded rather than binned into consensus sequences. MiTCR, with a Q25 quality threshold and the strictest error-elimination algorithm, was used for CDR3 identification, clonotype clustering and error correction. A nonparametric unseen species model with Euler transformation was used to estimate a lower bound on total TCR beta diversity. TCRdb trimmed public reads at Q25 via fastp, called clones via MiXCR and kept in-frame beta chains. CDR3 protein duplicates are merged, each entry listing the most common genes and DNA. The V and J calls come from TCRdb's annotation, not from the publication. The sample table shows roughly 1,500,000 distinct CDR3 sequences, and about 35% are seen once. The ten largest clones capture approximately 10% of the sample.

This clonotype has a handful of counts. This clone's antigen is unknown. No base quality information exists; no much larger clone differs at one position. The roughly 42 donors, aged about 6 to 100 years, were systemically healthy Caucasian individuals from Russia. Ten milliliters of peripheral blood were collected from each donor into EDTA-treated Vacutainer tubes. Ficoll-Paque density-gradient centrifugation was used to isolate PBMCs, with at least 6 million obtained per sample. Total RNA was extracted from PBMCs with Trizol reagent, with at least 6 micrograms obtained per sample. For every donor, flow cytometry on a PBMC aliquot measured the percentage of naive CD45RAhigh/CD27high T cells.

This clonotype was obtained from a young woman in good health. The chain joins TRBV15 to TRBJ2-5; 8 bases in the middle match TRBD2. Input material: blood. This receptor carries the CDR3 CATSPRGGRETQYF. The sequenced DNA: TGTGCCACCAGCCCTCGGGGGGGCAGAGAGACCCAGTACTTC.